This TCR beta chain was captured in a study of cytotoxic CD8 clonotypes in ibrutinib-treated CLL. Overall study context: There were about 10 relapsed/refractory patients and about 15 treatment-naive patients, and approximately 17 were IGHV unmutated. The taking of response samples occurred after a median roughly twelve months of treatment, with a range of 6 to 36. Findings and caveats of the study: Public clonotypes proved infrequent, and on treatment they shrank or remained steady.

Produced via immunoSEQ multiplex PCR; TCRdb's table is partial and in-frame only. The sample lists about 85,000 clones; 75% to 85% were seen once. Germline trimming cut 8 bases from V and 12 bases from J; bases unmatched to any gene: 13. Germline assignment: CDR1 MNHNS and CDR2 SASEGT. There are 12 residues in the CDR3. This clone occurred once. The antigen is undetermined. As input for TCR beta libraries, roughly 2.1 micrograms of genomic DNA came from cryopreserved PBMCs. This receptor was obtained from a human donor with chronic lymphocytic leukemia. The sequences come from PBMCs, collected after 12 months of ibrutinib treatment. The chain couples TRBV6-1 to TRBJ2-7; 7 nucleotides agree with TRBD1. CDR3: CASHGTAPRGYF. The CDR3 bases are TGTGCCAGCCACGGGACAGCCCCGAGGGGGTACTTC.